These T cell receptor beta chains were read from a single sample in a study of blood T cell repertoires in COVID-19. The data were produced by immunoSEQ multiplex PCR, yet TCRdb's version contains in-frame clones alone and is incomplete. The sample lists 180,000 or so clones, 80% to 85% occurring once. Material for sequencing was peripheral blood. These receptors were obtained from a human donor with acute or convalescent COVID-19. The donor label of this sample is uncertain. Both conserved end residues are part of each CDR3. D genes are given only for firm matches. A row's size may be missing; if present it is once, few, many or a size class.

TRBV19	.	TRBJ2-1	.	TGTGCCAGTAGGGTAGGGACTTACAATGAGCAGTTCTTC	CASRVGTYNEQFF
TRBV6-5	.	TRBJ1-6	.	TGTGCCAGCAGGCCGCCGGGGGAGCATTCACCCCTCCACTTT	CASRPPGEHSPLHF
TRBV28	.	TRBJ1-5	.	TGTGCCAGCAGTACAACACAGGGTAGGCAGCCCCAGCATTTT	CASSTTQGRQPQHF
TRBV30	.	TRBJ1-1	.	TGTGCCTGGAGTGGGGCACAGGACACTGAAGCTTTCTTT	CAWSGAQDTEAFF
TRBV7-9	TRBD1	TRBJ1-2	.	TGTGCCAGCAGCCCGAGACGGGACAGCTTTCTCTCTAACTATGGCTACACCTTC	CASSPRRDSFLSNYGYTF
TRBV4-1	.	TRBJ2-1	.	TGCGCCAGCAGCCAGCCGGGGAGCTGGCCTTACAATGAGCAGTTCTTC	CASSQPGSWPYNEQFF
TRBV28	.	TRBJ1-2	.	TGTGCCAGCAGTTTATTGATTGGGGCAGGACACCCTAACTATGGCTACACCTTC	CASSLLIGAGHPNYGYTF
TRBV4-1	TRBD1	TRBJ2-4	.	TGCGCCAGCAGCCAGGCCCGACAGGGGGCTGGCAAAAACATTCAGTACTTC	CASSQARQGAGKNIQYF
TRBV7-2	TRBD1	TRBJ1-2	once	TGTGCCAGCAGCTTAGCGACAGGGTCCGGTGGCTACACCTTC	CASSLATGSGGYTF
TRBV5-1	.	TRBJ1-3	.	TGCGCCAGCAGCTTGGGACCGCGGGGGGGCCCTGGAAACACCATATATTTT	CASSLGPRGGPGNTIYF
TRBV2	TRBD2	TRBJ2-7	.	TGTGCCAGCAGCGCCCCCTTGATCCTAGCGGGAGGGTACGAGCAGTACTTC	CASSAPLILAGGYEQYF
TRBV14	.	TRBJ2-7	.	TGTGCCAGCAGCGGCCGACAGGAACAGCAGTACTTC	CASSGRQEQQYF
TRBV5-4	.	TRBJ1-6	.	TGTGCCAGCAGCGGAACAGGGTTCAACTCACCCCTCCACTTT	CASSGTGFNSPLHF
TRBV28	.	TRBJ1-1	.	TGTGCCAGCAGTGGACAGAAGAACACTGAAGCTTTCTTT	CASSGQKNTEAFF
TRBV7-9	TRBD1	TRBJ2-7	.	TGTGCCAGCAGCCCCGGGACAGGGGGCATTTTGTACGAGCAGTACTTC	CASSPGTGGILYEQYF
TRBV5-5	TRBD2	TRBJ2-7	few	TGTGCCAGCAGCCCCAGACTAGCGGGGGTATCCTACGAGCAGTACTTC	CASSPRLAGVSYEQYF
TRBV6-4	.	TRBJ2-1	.	TGTGCCAGCAGTGACTCGATCCCGCCCGGTCGCAATGAGCAGTTCTTC	CASSDSIPPGRNEQFF
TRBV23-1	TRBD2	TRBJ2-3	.	TGCGCCAGCAGTCAGGGACTAGCGGGAGTTGGAGATACGCAGTATTTT	CASSQGLAGVGDTQYF
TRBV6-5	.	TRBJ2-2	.	TGTGCCAGCAGTTCGAGGACGAACACCGGGGAGCTGTTTTTT	CASSSRTNTGELFF
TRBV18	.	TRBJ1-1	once	TGTGCCAGCTCACCACCGGCGGGGTTTAACACTGAAGCTTTCTTT	CASSPPAGFNTEAFF
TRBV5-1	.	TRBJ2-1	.	TGCGCCAGCAGCTTGGCTGGCGGGATCGGGACCTACAATGAGCAGTTCTTC	CASSLAGGIGTYNEQFF
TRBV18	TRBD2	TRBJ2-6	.	TGTGCCAGCTCAAGCTCTAGCGGCAGCTCTGGGGCCAACGTCCTGACTTTC	CASSSSSGSSGANVLTF
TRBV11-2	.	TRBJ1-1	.	TGTGCCAGCAGCTTAGGAGGGTCTAATCCTGAAGCTTTCTTT	CASSLGGSNPEAFF
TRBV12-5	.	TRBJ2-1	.	TGTGCTAGTGGCCCCTCTAGTGGAGAGCAGTTCTTC	CASGPSSGEQFF
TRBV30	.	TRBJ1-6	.	TGTGCCTGGAGTGCAGGGGATTCACCCCTCCACTTT	CAWSAGDSPLHF
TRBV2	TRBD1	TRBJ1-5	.	TGTGCCAGCAGTGAGCAAGGGACAGCTAGCAATCAGCCCCAGCATTTT	CASSEQGTASNQPQHF
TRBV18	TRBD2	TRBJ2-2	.	TGTGCCAGCTCACGGCGAGCGGGGGGAGAGGACACCGGGGAGCTGTTTTTT	CASSRRAGGEDTGELFF
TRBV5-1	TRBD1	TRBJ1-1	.	TGCGCCAGCAGCGTGACCGGGACAGGGGATCTGAACACTGAAGCTTTCTTT	CASSVTGTGDLNTEAFF
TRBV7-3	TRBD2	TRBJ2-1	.	TGTGCCAGCAGCTTATTCTTCCCTGGGACTAGCGGGACCAATGAGCAGTTCTTC	CASSLFFPGTSGTNEQFF
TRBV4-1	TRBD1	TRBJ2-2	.	TGCGCCAGCAGCCAGGCAAACAGGGGGCCCGGGGAGCTGTTTTTT	CASSQANRGPGELFF
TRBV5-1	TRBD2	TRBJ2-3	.	TGCGCCAGCAGAAGGACTAGCGGGAGGGAAAGCACAGATACGCAGTATTTT	CASRRTSGRESTDTQYF
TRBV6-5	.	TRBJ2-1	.	TGTGCCAGTGTCTCCGGCGGCGGGTACAATGAGCAGTTCTTC	CASVSGGGYNEQFF
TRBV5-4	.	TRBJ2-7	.	TGTGCCAGCAGCCCCGGGGGTGGGGTGACCCTCTACGAGCAGTACTTC	CASSPGGGVTLYEQYF
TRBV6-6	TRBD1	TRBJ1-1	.	TGTGCCAGCAGTTTCTTGACAGGGGGGGGCACTGAAGCTTTCTTT	CASSFLTGGGTEAFF
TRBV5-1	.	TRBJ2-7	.	TGCGCCAGCAATGGAGAGACCTACGAGCAGTACTTC	CASNGETYEQYF
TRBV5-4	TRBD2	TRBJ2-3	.	TGTGCCAGCAGCTCTCAGCGGGGAGCAAGCACAGATACGCAGTATTTT	CASSSQRGASTDTQYF
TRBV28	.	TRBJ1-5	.	TGTGCCAGCAGGTCGGATCAGCCCCAGCATTTT	CASRSDQPQHF
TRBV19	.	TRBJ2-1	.	TGTGCCAGTATGTCGGGGGGCCGGTTCAGAGAGCAGTTCTTC	CASMSGGRFREQFF
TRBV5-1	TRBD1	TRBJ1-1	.	TGCGCCAGCAGTCCCAGGGGGCCAACTGAAGCTTTCTTT	CASSPRGPTEAFF
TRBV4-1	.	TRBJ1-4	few	TGCGCCAGCAGCCAAGGGGGCCATACGAATGAAAAACTGTTTTTT	CASSQGGHTNEKLFF
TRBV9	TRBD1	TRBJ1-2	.	TGTGCCAGCAGCGTTACAGGACAGGACAATGGCTACACCTTC	CASSVTGQDNGYTF
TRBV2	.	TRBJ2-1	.	TGTGCCAGCAGTGAAGCGAGGTCAGGGGTCAATGAGCAGTTCTTC	CASSEARSGVNEQFF
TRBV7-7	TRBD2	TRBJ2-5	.	TGTGCCAGCAGCTCAATCCCCAGGACTAGCGGGAGGGCCGGAGAGACCCAGTACTTC	CASSSIPRTSGRAGETQYF
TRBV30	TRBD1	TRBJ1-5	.	TGTGCCTGGAGCGGACAGGGGGCAAGGGGACAGCCCCAGCATTTT	CAWSGQGARGQPQHF
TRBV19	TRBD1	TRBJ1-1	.	TGTGCCAGCATACCGACAGGGCCGAACACTGAAGCTTTCTTT	CASIPTGPNTEAFF
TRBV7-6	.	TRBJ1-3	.	TGTGCCAGCAGCGAGGGACGGGAGAGCTCTGGAAACACCATATATTTT	CASSEGRESSGNTIYF
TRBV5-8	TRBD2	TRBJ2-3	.	TGTGCCAGCAGCGCCGGGACTAGCGGTCTGCGCACAGATACGCAGTATTTT	CASSAGTSGLRTDTQYF
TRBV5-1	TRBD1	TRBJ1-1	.	TGCGCCAGCAGCTTGGATGGACAGGGTTCGAACACTGAAGCTTTCTTT	CASSLDGQGSNTEAFF
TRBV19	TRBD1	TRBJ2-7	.	TGTGCCAGTAGGACCTCAGGGGGAAATTCCTACGAGCAGTACTTC	CASRTSGGNSYEQYF
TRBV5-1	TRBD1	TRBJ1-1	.	TGCGCCAGCAGCTTCCGGGACAGGGTCACTGAAGCTTTCTTT	CASSFRDRVTEAFF
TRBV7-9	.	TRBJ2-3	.	TGTGCCAGCAGCCCCACCCGGGCCGGGGGTGGAGGCACAGATACGCAGTATTTT	CASSPTRAGGGGTDTQYF
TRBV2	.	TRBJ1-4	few	TGTGCCAGCAGCTTACATGATGAAAAACTGTTTTTT	CASSLHDEKLFF
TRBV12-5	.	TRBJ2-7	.	TGTGCTAGTGCCCCTCGGGGGTTACCCTACGAGCAGTACTTC	CASAPRGLPYEQYF
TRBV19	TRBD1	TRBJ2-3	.	TGTGCCAGTAGTAGGAGCAGGGGGCCTAGCACAGATACGCAGTATTTT	CASSRSRGPSTDTQYF